The sequence of this T cell receptor beta chain was determined in a study of blood T cell repertoires in COVID-19. For the study at large: Acute and convalescent COVID-19 specimens originated in the United States, Italy and Spain.

In the original processing: Amplification of reference gene primers provided the estimated nucleated cell counts. This table comes from immunoSEQ multiplex PCR, and its TCRdb copy is limited to in-frame clones, with some not included. V, J and clone size are those of that table, while D and trimming were read from the DNA. Of more than 70,000 clones in the sample, 80% are singletons; the top ten hold 10%. The CDR3 length is 15 residues. Germline V lookup: CDR1 ENHRY, CDR2 SYGVKD. Trimming left V 1 base short and J 7 bases short, with 11 bases between. This clonotype was obtained from a woman aged 65 to 85 with acute or convalescent COVID-19. The genes are TRBV10-3 and TRBJ1-6, with D uncertain. The specimen was peripheral blood. This CDR3 is CAISELAGDNSPLHF. CDR3 in DNA: TGTGCCATCAGTGAGTTGGCAGGTGACAATTCACCCCTCCACTTT.